This T cell receptor (beta chain) was identified during a study of multiple sclerosis patients with progressive multifocal leukoencephalopathy. Data came from immunoSEQ multiplex PCR; TCRdb stores just in-frame clones and leaves some out. Counted here are tens of thousands of clones, roughly 91% occurring once; the ten biggest clones make up about 1.6%. This CDR3 comprises 17 residues. V lost 4 bases and J lost 0, with 14 bases in between. Germline-derived CDR1 and CDR2 are SGDLS and YYNGEE. Time point defined: about 6 months of natalizumab therapy. The chain is built from TRBV9 and TRBJ2-6; possibly TRBD1 for D (6 bases). The receptor's source is a human donor with multiple sclerosis. The material was PBMCs, obtained from a patient treated with natalizumab. The CDR3 spells CASSPLDRTSGANVLTF. As DNA, the CDR3 is TGTGCCAGCAGCCCGTTGGACAGAACCTCTGGGGCCAACGTCCTGACTTTC.